Reported below is one TCR beta chain. Its antigen is not yet known. The sample holds no much larger clone one base away, and base qualities are not on file. Preparation of the library involved bulk RNA-seq. Reads for this sample came from an Illumina HiSeq 2500. As for the authors' bioinformatics: For the separate targeted TCR-seq dataset, MiXCR version 2.1.5 with default parameters extracted and quantified CDR3 sequences from raw reads. The separate targeted TCR-seq dataset defined each TCR-beta clone by its combination of V gene, J gene and CDR3 sequence. In the separate targeted TCR-seq dataset, clones with fewer than three counts were first removed, after which only the 90% most strongly expressed clones per sample were kept. In the separate targeted TCR-seq dataset, Treg-Tconv overlap was computed as shared clones divided by total Treg clones per tissue, times 100. TCRdb ran its own pipeline on the public reads, namely fastp trimming at Q25 and MiXCR clone calling, and kept in-frame beta chains. When rows share a CDR3 protein, they turn into one entry using the most common DNA and genes. TCRdb's processing, not the study's, gives the V and J calls here. A total of approximately 2,500 distinct CDR3 sequences appear in this sample, roughly three quarters of them only once. Of the sample, about 8% falls within the top ten clones.

For memory regulatory T cells, the sort was based on CD4+ CD45RA- CD25high cells. Whether a tumor-draining lymph node counted as invaded or non-invaded depended on the presence or absence of metastatic tumor cells. Before staining and sorting, a Miltenyi Pan T Cell isolation kit was used to pre-enrich the T cells. Immunohistochemistry for estrogen receptor, progesterone receptor, HER2 and Ki-67 was used to characterize primary tumors. Within a few hours after surgery, fresh surgical tissue was processed by cutting the tissue into small fragments. Tissue fragments were enzymatically digested with Liberase TL plus DNase for 20 minutes and filtered through a 40-micrometer strainer. After DAPI live/dead staining, cells were sorted on a BD FACS Aria II at roughly 98-99% purity. Sorted cells were lysed in TCL buffer, and RNA was purified using a Norgen Single Cell RNA purification kit that included DNase treatment.

The record originates from a study of draining lymph node invasion in breast cancer (dated by TCRdb to 2018 to 2021). At the level of the whole study: Nodal metastasis was diagnosed by histology and cytokeratin immunohistochemistry, and confirmation was obtained by EpCAM/CD45 flow cytometry. In a separate targeted assay, bulk TCR-beta CDR3 sequencing compared sorted memory regulatory T cells and memory conventional CD4 T cells across breast cancer tissues. From every patient, the primary tumor plus matched non-invaded and tumor-invaded tumor-draining lymph nodes were collected, and both Treg and Tconv subsets were profiled. The separate targeted TCR sequencing included lymph nodes from five patients, and primary tumors were also sequenced for most of those five patients.

Sequences SGHVS (CDR1) and FNYEAQ (CDR2) are obtained from the germline V gene. The CDR3 runs 14 amino acids, cysteine and phenylalanine included. Kept here is only the CDR3 DNA, which spans 42 bases and is read in frame from base 1. The germline ends are 6 bases apart after V is trimmed by 1 base and J by 1 base. General findings and caveats noted by the study authors: Whether Treg conversion occurred in a given organ or whether converted Tregs recirculated between nodes and tumor could not be resolved from the data. The tumor top-100 clone tracking analysis could be carried out in only a couple of patients. In the targeted TCR-seq data, Tregs appeared to be more clonally expanded than Tconvs in all tissues, and lower diversity was found for both subsets in tumor than in lymph nodes. TCRs shared between Treg and Tconv subsets were regarded as suggestive, but not proof, of a common clonal origin. Per tissue, roughly 14-25% of Treg TCRs were found to be shared with Tconvs, and this sharing was interpreted as suggesting peripheral Treg induction. Some of the top 100 tumor clones were detected in invaded and non-invaded nodes, and this detection was taken to suggest recirculation between tumor and draining nodes.

Sequenced sample: sorted memory Tregs from a lymph node. In light of the paper, this sample's cell subset or site label describes: CD45RA-negative sorted CD4+ T cells (memory Tconv or effector/memory Treg). The chain is made from TRBV7-6 and TRBJ2-3; there is no confident call for the D gene. The sequence came from a female donor with luminal breast cancer. CDR3 protein: CASSLGTGTDTQYF. The sequenced DNA: TGTGCCAGCAGCTTAGGTACGGGCACAGATACGCAGTATTTT.